This T cell receptor beta chain emerged from a study of blood T cells in healthy people across ages. Notes on the study in general: In long-lived donors, naive CD4+ cell counts and diversity exceeded those of aged donors.

The sample providers were healthy Caucasian people from Russia, aged roughly 6 to 95. Between the trimmed V and J ends, which lost 6 bases and 6 bases, there was a span of 20 bases. CDR1 and CDR2 (germline): MNHEY, SVGAGI. This CDR3 spans 15 amino acids. The authors ran a second PCR of about 7 to 12 cycles using a sample-barcoded 5' primer and a J-beta primer mix. MiXCR was run by TCRdb on the 5' RACE reads, yielding one entry per CDR3 protein. In the table there are about 780,000 distinct CDR3 sequences, about a quarter of which are singletons. This clonotype was counted a few times. Its antigen remains unidentified. These data also featured in a second study, about T cells of mothers and their children. Per that paper: Samples were provided by three healthy Caucasian mothers and their six children.

Sample: blood. The TCR was taken from a boy between 10 and 17 years old in good health. V is TRBV6-5 and J is TRBJ1-2; D is unclear. The CDR3 DNA sequence: TGTGCCAGCAGACCCCACGGGCGGCTTAAGGATGGCTACACCTTC. Translated: CASRPHGRLKDGYTF.